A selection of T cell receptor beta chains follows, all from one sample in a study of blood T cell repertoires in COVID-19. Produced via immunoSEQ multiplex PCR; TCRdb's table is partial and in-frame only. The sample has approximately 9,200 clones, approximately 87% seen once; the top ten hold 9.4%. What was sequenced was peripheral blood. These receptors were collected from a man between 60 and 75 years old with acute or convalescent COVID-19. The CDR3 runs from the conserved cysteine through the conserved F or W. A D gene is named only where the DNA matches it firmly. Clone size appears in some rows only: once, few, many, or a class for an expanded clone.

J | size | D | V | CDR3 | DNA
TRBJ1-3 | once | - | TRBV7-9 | CASSLDKESVAGNTIYF | TGTGCCAGCAGCTTAGACAAGGAGAGTGTAGCTGGAAACACCATATATTTT
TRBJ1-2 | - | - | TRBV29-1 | CSVVGPGYGYTF | TGCAGCGTTGTCGGTCCCGGCTATGGCTACACCTTC
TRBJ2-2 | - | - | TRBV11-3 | CASSARLDSNTGELFF | TGTGCCAGCAGCGCCAGACTCGATTCGAACACCGGGGAGCTGTTTTTT
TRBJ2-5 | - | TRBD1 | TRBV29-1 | CSLGQGGETQYF | TGCAGCCTCGGACAGGGGGGCGAGACCCAGTACTTC
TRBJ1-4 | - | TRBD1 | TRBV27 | CASRGDSVLEKLFF | TGTGCCAGCAGGGGGGACAGCGTGCTTGAAAAACTGTTTTTT
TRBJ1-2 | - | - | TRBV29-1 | CSVDRTYGYTF | TGCAGCGTGGACAGAACCTATGGCTACACCTTC
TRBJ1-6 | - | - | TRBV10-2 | CASIQGIFSGNSPLHF | TGCGCCAGTATTCAGGGGATCTTCTCGGGTAATTCACCCCTCCACTTT
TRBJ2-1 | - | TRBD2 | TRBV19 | CASSTPPGLATTEQFF | TGTGCCAGTAGTACGCCTCCGGGACTAGCTACAACTGAGCAGTTCTTC
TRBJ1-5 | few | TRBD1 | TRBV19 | CASALDRGVWQPQHF | TGTGCCAGTGCCCTAGACAGGGGGGTATGGCAGCCCCAGCATTTT
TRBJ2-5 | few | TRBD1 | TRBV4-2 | CASSLSGTGNQETQYF | TGTGCCAGCAGCCTTTCTGGGACAGGAAACCAAGAGACCCAGTACTTC